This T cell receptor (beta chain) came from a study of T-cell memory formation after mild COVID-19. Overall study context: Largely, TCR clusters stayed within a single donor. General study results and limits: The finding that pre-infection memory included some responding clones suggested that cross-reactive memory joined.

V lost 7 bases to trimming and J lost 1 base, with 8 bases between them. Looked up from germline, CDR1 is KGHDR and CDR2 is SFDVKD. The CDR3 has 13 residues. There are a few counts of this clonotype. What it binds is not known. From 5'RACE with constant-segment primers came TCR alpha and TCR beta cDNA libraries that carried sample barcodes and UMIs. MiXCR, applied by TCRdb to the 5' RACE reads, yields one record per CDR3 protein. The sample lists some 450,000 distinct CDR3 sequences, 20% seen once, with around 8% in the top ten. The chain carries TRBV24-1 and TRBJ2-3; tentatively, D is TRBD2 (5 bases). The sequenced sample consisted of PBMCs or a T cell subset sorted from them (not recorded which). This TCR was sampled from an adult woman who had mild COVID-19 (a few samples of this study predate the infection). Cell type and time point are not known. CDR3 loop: CATRLSGTDTQYF. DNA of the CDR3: TGTGCCACCAGGCTTAGCGGCACAGATACGCAGTATTTT.